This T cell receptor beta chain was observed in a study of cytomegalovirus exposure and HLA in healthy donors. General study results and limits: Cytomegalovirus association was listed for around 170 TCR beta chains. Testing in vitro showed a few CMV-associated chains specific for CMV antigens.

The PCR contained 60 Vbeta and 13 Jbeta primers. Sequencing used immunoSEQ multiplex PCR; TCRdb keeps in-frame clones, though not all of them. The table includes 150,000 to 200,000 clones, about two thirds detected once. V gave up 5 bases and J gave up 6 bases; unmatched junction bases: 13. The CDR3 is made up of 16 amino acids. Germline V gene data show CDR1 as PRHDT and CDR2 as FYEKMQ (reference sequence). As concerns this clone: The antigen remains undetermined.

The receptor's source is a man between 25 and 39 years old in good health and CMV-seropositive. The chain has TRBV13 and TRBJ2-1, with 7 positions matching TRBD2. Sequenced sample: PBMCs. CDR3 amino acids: CASSPRGESSGNEQFF. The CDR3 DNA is TGTGCCAGCAGCCCACGGGGGGAATCCTCTGGCAATGAGCAGTTCTTC. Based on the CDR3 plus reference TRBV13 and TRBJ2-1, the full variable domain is AAGVIQSPRHLIKEKRETATLKCYPIPRHDTVYWYQQGPGQDPQFLISFYEKMQSDKGSIPDRFSAQQFSDYHSELNMSSLELGDSALYFCASSPRGESSGNEQFFGPGTRLTVL.